This TCR beta chain was sequenced during a study of a mutant IDH1 vaccine in newly diagnosed glioma (dated by TCRdb to about 2021). Notes on the research overall: Across visits V03 through V10, patients got a total of eight vaccinations, given in weeks 1, 3, 5, 7, 11, 15, 19 and 23. Before enrollment, most patients had been given radiochemotherapy with temozolomide as standard therapy, while the rest had received either radiotherapy alone or temozolomide alone. Vaccination started 4-6 weeks after radiotherapy alone, or was given together with temozolomide cycles in the groups whose treatment included chemotherapy. Longitudinal TCRB deep sequencing was done for 25 to 30 treated patients, wherever samples were available for exploratory analyses. Of the approximately 33 treated patients, about 62% were male and about 40% were female, and a mean age of approximately 40 years was recorded. Six visits were used for peripheral blood collection: V03 (baseline), V05, V07, V10, V12 and V13. Results the study describes overall, beyond this receptor: Immune responses induced by the vaccine were seen in around 94% of patients across multiple MHC alleles. Changes in the top peripheral T cell clonotypes picked up by TCRB sequencing did not appear to be linked to pseudoprogression. It was noted by the authors that analyses of patient blood samples could not be reproduced owing to sample limitations. PBMC samples for TCRB deep sequencing were selected based on availability.

The time point label, as the study defines it: week 5, during vaccination. Each vaccine dose, consisting of 300 ug of a 20-mer mutant IDH1 peptide in Montanide, was administered subcutaneously with topical imiquimod. All donors had newly diagnosed IDH1-mutant astrocytomas of WHO grade 3 or 4 that showed loss of nuclear ATRX. The samples were drawn from NOA16, a multicentre, single-arm, open-label phase I trial in Germany that tested a mutant IDH1 peptide vaccine in humans for the first time. Genomic DNA for TCRB sequencing was extracted from EDTA blood using the DNeasy Blood and Tissue Kit. With regard to this clone: It has no known antigen specificity. It has no much larger one-base neighbor in the sample; base qualities were not kept.

The CDR3 covers 16 residues, taking in both the cysteine and the phenylalanine. This entry keeps only the CDR3 DNA: 48 bases, framed from base 1. The junction shows trimming of 5 bases on V and 3 bases on J, plus 18 bases between the germline ends. CDR1 is given as MDHEN and CDR2 as SYDVKM, both from the germline V gene. Libraries were constructed by the immunoSEQ multiplex PCR assay. Following the manufacturer's protocol, the hsTCRB Kit was used to amplify rearranged TCR beta chain sequences. Sequencing of TCRB libraries was carried out on an Illumina MiSeq. As for the original processing: Demultiplexing, trimming and gene mapping were performed with the kit vendor's proprietary platform. The table was pulled from immuneACCESS by TCRdb, which kept in-frame rearrangements only. Such tables lose some clones; where checked, under half of the loss comes from unresolved V genes, and the rest has no known cause. V and J calls plus clone size are reproduced from that table; the DNA served to infer D and trimming. A total of under 95,000 clones appear in this sample, 75% to 95% of them only once. About 0.6% of the sample belongs to the ten largest clones.

The receptor comes from a woman in her 50s with glioma. The source was PBMCs, collected from a glioma patient whose treatment included an IDH1 peptide vaccine. The sequence is built from TRBV28 and TRBJ2-3, with TRBD1 as a weak D call on 5 bases. CDR3 protein: CASSTHGQGGTDTQYF. The DNA reads TGTGCCAGCAGTACCCACGGGCAGGGCGGTACAGATACGCAGTATTTT.